Included here is one T cell receptor beta chain sequence, with context. One junction end does not reproduce the germline sequence, and a read error may be involved. This specimen belongs to a study of cytomegalovirus exposure and HLA in healthy donors. Germline CDR1 reads SSHAT; CDR2 reads FNYEAQ (reference sequence). The CDR3 totals 14 residues. Only in-frame clones appear in the TCRdb table, and some are missing; sequencing was by immunoSEQ multiplex PCR. The sample lists roughly 250,000 clones; about 87% were seen once. The material sequenced was PBMCs. The rearrangement links TRBV7-7 to TRBJ2-7; 9 positions match TRBD2. The clonotype was recovered from a man aged 18 to 30 in good health and CMV-seronegative. The DNA for the CDR3 is TGTGCTAGCAGCCCCACCCGAGCGGGGGGTGAGCAGTACTTC. This sequence encodes CASSPTRAGGEQYF.